This entry lists 3 T cell receptor beta chains sequenced from one sample in a study of graft-versus-host responses after intestinal transplantation. Sequenced by immunoSEQ multiplex PCR; TCRdb stores in-frame clones only, minus some. The sample shows tens of thousands of clones, roughly four fifths of them seen only once. These TCRs are of unknown antigen specificity. The source was unstimulated CD8+ T cells sorted from spleen or lymph node cells, collected before intestinal transplant. The source is a human donor who received an intestinal transplant.

The chain combines TRBV13 with TRBJ2-5; unclear D gene. Trimming stripped 2 bases from V and 2 bases from J, with 9 bases between. Germline V lookup: CDR1 PRHDT, CDR2 FYEKMQ (reference sequence). This CDR3 spans 14 amino acids. CDR3 in amino acids: CASSLRTEQETQYF. The CDR3, as DNA: TGTGCCAGCAGCTTAAGGACGGAACAAGAGACCCAGTACTTC. The variable domain in full, with the rest retrieved from reference TRBV13 and TRBJ2-5, is AAGVIQSPRHLIKEKRETATLKCYPIPRHDTVYWYQQGPGQDPQFLISFYEKMQSDKGSIPDRFSAQQFSDYHSELNMSSLELGDSALYFCASSLRTEQETQYFGPGTRLLVL.

The gene calls are TRBV7-6 and TRBJ2-2; the match to TRBD1 covers 11 bases. The germline V gene has CDR1 SGHVS and CDR2 FNYEAQ. The CDR3 extends over 15 amino acids. The ends lost 3 bases at V and 7 bases at J; junction bases unmatched: 4. The CDR3 spells CASSFRDRGIGELFF. The CDR3 nucleotides read TGTGCCAGCAGCTTCCGGGACAGGGGGATCGGGGAGCTGTTTTTT. Full variable domain (remainder filled in from reference TRBV7-6 and TRBJ2-2): GAGVSQSPRYKVTKRGQDVALRCDPISGHVSLYWYRQALGQGPEFLTYFNYEAQQDKSGLPNDRFSAERPEGSISTLTIQRTEQRDSAMYRCASSFRDRGIGELFFGEGSRLTVL.

This clone was counted a few times. The chain uses TRBV6-1 and TRBJ1-2; weak D call: TRBD1 (6 bases). Trimming took 6 bases from V and 3 from J, leaving 11 bases between them. The CDR3 loop spans 13 amino acids. Germline V gene sequence: CDR1 MNHNS, CDR2 SASEGT. The CDR3 DNA is TGTGCCAGCAGGGGGGCGCTGGACTATGGCTACACCTTC. Amino acid sequence: CASRGALDYGYTF.